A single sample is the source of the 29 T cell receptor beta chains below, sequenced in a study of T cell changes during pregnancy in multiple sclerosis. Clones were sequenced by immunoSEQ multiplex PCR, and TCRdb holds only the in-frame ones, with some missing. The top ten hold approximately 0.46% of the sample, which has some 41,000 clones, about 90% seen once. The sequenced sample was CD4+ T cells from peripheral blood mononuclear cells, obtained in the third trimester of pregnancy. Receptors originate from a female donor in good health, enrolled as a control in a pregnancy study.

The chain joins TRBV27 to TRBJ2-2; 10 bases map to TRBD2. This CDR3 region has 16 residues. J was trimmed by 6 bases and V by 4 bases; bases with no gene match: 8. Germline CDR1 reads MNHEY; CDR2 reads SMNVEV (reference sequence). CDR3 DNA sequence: TGTGCCAGCAGTTCCCTGGCCAGCGGGGGGGCCGGGGAGCTGTTTTTT. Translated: CASSSLASGGAGELFF.

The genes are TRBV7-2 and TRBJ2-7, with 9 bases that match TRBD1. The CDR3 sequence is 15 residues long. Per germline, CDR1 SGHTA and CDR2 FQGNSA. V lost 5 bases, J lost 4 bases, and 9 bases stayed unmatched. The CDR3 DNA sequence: TGTGCCAGCAGCCCACAAGCGGGACAGGGTTACGAGCAGTACTTC. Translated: CASSPQAGQGYEQYF.

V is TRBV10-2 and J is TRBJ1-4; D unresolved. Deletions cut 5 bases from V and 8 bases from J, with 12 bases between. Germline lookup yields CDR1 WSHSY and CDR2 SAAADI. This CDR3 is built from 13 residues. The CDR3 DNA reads TGCGCCAGCAGTAGCGTTATAAAGGAAAAACTGTTTTTT. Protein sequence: CASSSVIKEKLFF.

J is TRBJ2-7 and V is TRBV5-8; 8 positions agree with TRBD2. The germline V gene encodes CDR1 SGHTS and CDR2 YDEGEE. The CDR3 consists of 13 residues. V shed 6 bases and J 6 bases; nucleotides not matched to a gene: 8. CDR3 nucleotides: TGTGCCAGCATCCGACCCGGGGGGGCCGAGCAGTACTTC. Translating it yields CASIRPGGAEQYF.

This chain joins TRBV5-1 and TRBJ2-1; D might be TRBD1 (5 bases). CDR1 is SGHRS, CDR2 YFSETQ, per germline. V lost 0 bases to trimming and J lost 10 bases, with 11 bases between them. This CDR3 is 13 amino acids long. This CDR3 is CASSLVVAGEQFF. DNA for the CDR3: TGCGCCAGCAGCTTGGTGGTAGCAGGGGAGCAGTTCTTC.

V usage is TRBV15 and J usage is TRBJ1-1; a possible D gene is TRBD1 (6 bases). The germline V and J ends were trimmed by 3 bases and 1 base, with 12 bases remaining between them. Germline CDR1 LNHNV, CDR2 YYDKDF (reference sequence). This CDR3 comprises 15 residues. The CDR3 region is CATSSRTEGNTEAFF. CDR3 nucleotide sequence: TGTGCCACCAGCAGTCGGACAGAGGGGAACACTGAAGCTTTCTTT.

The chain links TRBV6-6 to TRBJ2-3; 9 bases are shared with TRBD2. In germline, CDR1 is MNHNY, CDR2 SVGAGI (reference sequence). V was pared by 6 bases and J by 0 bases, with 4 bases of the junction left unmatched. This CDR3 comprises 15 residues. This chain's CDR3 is CASRLAGPSTDTQYF. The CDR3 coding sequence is TGTGCCAGCAGGCTAGCGGGACCTAGCACAGATACGCAGTATTTT.

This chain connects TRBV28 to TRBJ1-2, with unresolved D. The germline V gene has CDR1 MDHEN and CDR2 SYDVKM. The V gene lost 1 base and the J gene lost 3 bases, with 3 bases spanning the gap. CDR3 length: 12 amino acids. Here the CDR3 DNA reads TGTGCCAGCAGTTTATCGGACTATGGCTACACCTTC. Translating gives CASSLSDYGYTF.

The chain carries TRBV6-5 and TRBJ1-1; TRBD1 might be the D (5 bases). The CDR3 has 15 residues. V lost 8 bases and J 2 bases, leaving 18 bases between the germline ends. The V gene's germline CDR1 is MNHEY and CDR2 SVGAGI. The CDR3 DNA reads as TGTGCCAGCCAAGTCTCTCTGCAGGGTAACACTGAAGCTTTCTTT. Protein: CASQVSLQGNTEAFF.

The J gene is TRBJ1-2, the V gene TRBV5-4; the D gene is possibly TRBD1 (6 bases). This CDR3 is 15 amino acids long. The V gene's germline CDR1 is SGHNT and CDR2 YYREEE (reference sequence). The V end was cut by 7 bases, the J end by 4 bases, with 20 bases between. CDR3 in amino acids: CASGVAGVARYGYTF. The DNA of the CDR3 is TGTGCCAGCGGCGTCGCAGGGGTAGCGCGCTATGGCTACACCTTC. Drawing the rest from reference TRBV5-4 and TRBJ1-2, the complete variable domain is ETGVTQSPTHLIKTRGQQVTLRCSSQSGHNTVSWYQQALGQGPQFIFQYYREEENGRGNFPPRFSGLQFPNYSSELNVNALELDDSALYLCASGVAGVARYGYTFGSGTRLTVV.

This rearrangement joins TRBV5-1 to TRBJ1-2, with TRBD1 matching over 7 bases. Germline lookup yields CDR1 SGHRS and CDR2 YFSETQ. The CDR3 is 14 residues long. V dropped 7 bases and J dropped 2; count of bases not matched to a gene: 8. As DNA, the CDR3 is TGCGCCAGCTCCGAACCGGGACAGAACTATGGCTACACCTTC. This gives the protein CASSEPGQNYGYTF.

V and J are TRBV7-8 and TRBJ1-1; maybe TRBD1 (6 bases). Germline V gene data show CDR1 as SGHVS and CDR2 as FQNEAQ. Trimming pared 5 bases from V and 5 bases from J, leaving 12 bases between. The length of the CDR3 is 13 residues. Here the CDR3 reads CASSRTAVTEAFF. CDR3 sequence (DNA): TGTGCCAGCAGCCGGACAGCTGTGACTGAAGCTTTCTTT.

CDR3 DNA: TGTGCCATCAGTGAGTCGAAGGGGACAGGCATAGAGACCCAGTACTTC. It yields the protein CAISESKGTGIETQYF. The gene calls are TRBV10-3 and TRBJ2-5; 8 bases align to TRBD1. The CDR3 spans 16 residues. V lost 0 bases to trimming and J lost 4 bases; unmatched junction nucleotides: 7. Germline V gives CDR1 ENHRY, CDR2 SYGVKD.

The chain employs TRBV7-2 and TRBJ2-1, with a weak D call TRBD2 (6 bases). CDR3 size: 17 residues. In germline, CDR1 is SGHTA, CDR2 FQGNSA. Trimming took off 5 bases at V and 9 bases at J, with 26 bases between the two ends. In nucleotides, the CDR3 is TGTGCCAGCAGCCAGTATTGGGAGGACCCTAGAAGGGTTGAGCAGTTCTTC. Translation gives CASSQYWEDPRRVEQFF.

Written as DNA, the CDR3 is TGTGCCAGCTCACCCGTCGGGGGACAGCAAGAGACCCAGTACTTC. Translating it yields CASSPVGGQQETQYF. This chain connects TRBV18 to TRBJ2-5; D may be TRBD1 (7 bases). The ends were cut back, 3 bases at V and 2 bases at J, with 13 bases in the middle. Germline V lookup: CDR1 KGHSH, CDR2 LQKENI. The length of the CDR3 is 15 residues.

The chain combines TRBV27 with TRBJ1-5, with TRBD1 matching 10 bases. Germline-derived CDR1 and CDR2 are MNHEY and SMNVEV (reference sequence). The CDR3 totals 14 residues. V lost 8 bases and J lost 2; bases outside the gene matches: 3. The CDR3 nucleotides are TGTGCCAGCCGCGGGACAGGGGGCAATCAGCCCCAGCATTTT. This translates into CASRGTGGNQPQHF.

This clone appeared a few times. DNA for the CDR3: TGTGCCAGCCGGACTAGCGCGGAGGAGACCCAGTACTTC. Protein sequence: CASRTSAEETQYF. The chain couples TRBV18 to TRBJ2-5; 9 bases line up with TRBD2. The junction had 6 bases not matched to a gene; V was cut back by 8 bases and J by 5 bases. In germline, CDR1 is KGHSH, CDR2 LQKENI. The CDR3 contains 13 residues.

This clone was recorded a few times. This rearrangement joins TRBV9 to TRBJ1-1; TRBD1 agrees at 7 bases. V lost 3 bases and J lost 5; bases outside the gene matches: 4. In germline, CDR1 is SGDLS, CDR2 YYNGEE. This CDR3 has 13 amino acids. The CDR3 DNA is TGTGCCAGCAGCGCAACACAGGGGACTGAAGCTTTCTTT. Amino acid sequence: CASSATQGTEAFF.

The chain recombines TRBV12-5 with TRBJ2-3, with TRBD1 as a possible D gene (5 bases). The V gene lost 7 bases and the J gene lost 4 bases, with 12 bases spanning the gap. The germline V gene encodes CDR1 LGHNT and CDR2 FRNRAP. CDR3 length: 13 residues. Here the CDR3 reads CASEGPGADTQYF. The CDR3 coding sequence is TGTGCTAGTGAGGGGCCTGGGGCAGATACGCAGTATTTT.

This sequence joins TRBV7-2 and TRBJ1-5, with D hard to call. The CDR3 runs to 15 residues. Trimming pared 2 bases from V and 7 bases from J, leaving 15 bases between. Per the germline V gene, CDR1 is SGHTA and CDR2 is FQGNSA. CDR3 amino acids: CASSLFGVRGQPQHF. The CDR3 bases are TGTGCCAGCAGCTTATTCGGGGTGAGAGGCCAGCCCCAGCATTTT.

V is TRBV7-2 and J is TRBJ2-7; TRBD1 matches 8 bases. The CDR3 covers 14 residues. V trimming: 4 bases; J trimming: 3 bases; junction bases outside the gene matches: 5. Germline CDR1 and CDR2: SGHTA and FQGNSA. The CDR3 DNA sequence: TGTGCCAGCAGCTGGGGACAGGCAAGCTACGAGCAGTACTTC. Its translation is CASSWGQASYEQYF.

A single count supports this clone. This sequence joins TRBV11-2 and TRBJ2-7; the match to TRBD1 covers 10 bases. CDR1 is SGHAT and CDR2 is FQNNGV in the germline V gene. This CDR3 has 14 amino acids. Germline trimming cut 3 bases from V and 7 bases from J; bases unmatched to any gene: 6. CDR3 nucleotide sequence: TGTGCCAGCAGCTTGGACAGGGGGTTTCTAGAGCAGTACTTC. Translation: CASSLDRGFLEQYF.

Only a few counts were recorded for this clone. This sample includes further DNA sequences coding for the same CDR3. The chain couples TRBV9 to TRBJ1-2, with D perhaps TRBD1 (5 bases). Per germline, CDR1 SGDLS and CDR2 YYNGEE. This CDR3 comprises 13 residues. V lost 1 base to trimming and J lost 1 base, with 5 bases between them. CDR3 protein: CASSVQGNYGYTF. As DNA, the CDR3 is TGTGCCAGCAGCGTACAGGGTAACTATGGCTACACCTTC.

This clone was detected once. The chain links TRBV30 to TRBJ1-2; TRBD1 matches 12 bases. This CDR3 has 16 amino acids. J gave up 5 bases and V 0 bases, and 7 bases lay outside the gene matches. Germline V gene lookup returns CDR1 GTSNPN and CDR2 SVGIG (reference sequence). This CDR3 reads CAWSVVGQGARYGYTF. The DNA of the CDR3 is TGTGCCTGGAGTGTAGTGGGACAGGGGGCCAGATATGGCTACACCTTC.

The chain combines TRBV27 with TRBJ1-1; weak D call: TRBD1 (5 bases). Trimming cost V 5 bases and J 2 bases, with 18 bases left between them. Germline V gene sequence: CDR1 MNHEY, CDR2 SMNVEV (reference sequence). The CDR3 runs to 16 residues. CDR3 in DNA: TGTGCCAGCAGTCACCCACTCGGGGGTGGCAACACTGAAGCTTTCTTT. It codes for CASSHPLGGGNTEAFF.

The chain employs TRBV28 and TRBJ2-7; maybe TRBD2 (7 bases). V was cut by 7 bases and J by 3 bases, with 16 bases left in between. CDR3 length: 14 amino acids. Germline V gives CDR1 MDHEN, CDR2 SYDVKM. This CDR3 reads CASTASGTLYEQYF. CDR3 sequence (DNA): TGTGCCAGCACCGCCAGCGGGACACTCTACGAGCAGTACTTC.

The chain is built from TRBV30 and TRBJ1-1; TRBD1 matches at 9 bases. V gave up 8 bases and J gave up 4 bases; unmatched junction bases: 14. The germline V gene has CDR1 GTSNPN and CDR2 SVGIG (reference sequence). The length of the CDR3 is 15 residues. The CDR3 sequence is CAIRWGRTGATEAFF. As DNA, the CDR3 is TGTGCCATCCGATGGGGAAGGACAGGGGCCACTGAAGCTTTCTTT.

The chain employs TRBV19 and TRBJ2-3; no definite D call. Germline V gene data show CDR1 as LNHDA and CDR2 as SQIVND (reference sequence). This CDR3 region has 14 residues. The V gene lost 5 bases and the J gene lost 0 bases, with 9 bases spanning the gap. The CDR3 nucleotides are TGTGCCAGTAGTGTGGCCTCTAGCACAGATACGCAGTATTTT. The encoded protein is CASSVASSTDTQYF.

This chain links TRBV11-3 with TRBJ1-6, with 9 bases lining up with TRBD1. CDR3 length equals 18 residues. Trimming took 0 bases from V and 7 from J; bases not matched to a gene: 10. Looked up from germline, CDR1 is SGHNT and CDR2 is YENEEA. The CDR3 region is CASSLEGFRGQGNSPLHF. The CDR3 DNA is TGTGCCAGCAGCTTAGAGGGTTTTAGGGGACAGGGCAATTCACCCCTCCACTTT. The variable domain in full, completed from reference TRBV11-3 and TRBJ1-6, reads EAGVVQSPRYKIIEKKQPVAFWCNPISGHNTLYWYLQNLGQGPELLIRYENEEAVDDSQLPKDRFSAERLKGVDSTLKIQPAELGDSAVYLCASSLEGFRGQGNSPLHFGNGTRLTVT.